In this sample, the clone carrying this TCR beta chain turned up many times. In germline, CDR1 is MNHNS, CDR2 SASEGT. V was shortened by 4 bases and J by 2 bases, with 15 bases between the two germline ends. CDR3 size: 15 residues. As to time point: patch test 1, 2 weeks after DPC sensitization. Treatment here: therapeutic diphenylcyclopropenone sensitization with weekly scalp DPC. Every patch test was put on after a blood sample was taken. The data originate from a study of human T cells and chemical hapten exposure. Study information: Sensitization was performed using 2% DPC on an approximately 2 cm by approximately 2 cm upper inner arm skin site. Alopecia areata, totalis or universalis affected patients, mainly female.

MiXCR, applied by TCRdb to the RACE reads, yields one record per CDR3 protein. Of tens of thousands of distinct CDR3 sequences listed, about 9.6% are singletons. The sequences come from whole blood, collected in connection with sensitization to the hapten diphenylcyclopropenone (DPC). The chain carries TRBV6-1 and TRBJ2-7; D might be TRBD1 (6 bases). The receptor comes from a woman aged 40-49 years with alopecia areata. Some clones in this sample may be carry-over from other donors' samples. CDR3 residues: CASSVRGNTAYEQYF. The CDR3, as DNA: TGTGCCAGCAGTGTAAGGGGGAATACCGCCTACGAGCAGTACTTC.